The 24 T cell receptor beta chains listed next were all sequenced from one sample in a study of T cell repertoires in cytomegalovirus infection. TCRdb re-called the reads with MiXCR, one entry per CDR3 protein. The table lists about 63,000 distinct CDR3 sequences, around 20% of them singletons. These receptors have no known antigen. Sequenced material: CD8+ T cells from cultured PBMCs, taken from culture after CMV antigen stimulation. The source of these receptors is a human donor in good health (CMV status not recorded). Some clones in this sample may be carry-over from other donors' samples.

The chain links TRBV7-6 to TRBJ2-1, with a possible D match to TRBD1 (6 bases). This CDR3 region has 13 residues. Between the trimmed V and J ends, which lost 4 bases and 6 bases, there was a span of 10 bases. Per germline, CDR1 SGHVS and CDR2 FNYEAQ. The CDR3 loop reads CASSSTGSNEQFF. The CDR3 DNA is TGTGCCAGCAGCTCAACAGGGAGCAATGAGCAGTTCTTC.

The rearrangement links TRBV27 to TRBJ1-5; 7 bases are a match to TRBD1. J lost 6 bases, V lost 1 base, and 3 bases had no gene match. Germline V lookup: CDR1 MNHEY, CDR2 SMNVEV (reference sequence). This CDR3 is 14 amino acids long. The CDR3: CASSLYPGGQPQHF. The CDR3 DNA reads as TGTGCCAGCAGTTTATATCCAGGGGGTCAGCCCCAGCATTTT.

The chain has TRBV4-3 and TRBJ2-7; D is possibly TRBD2 (5 bases). This CDR3 comprises 15 residues. V shed 0 bases and J shed 3 bases, with 12 bases lying between them. CDR1 is LGHNA and CDR2 is YSLEER in the germline V gene. CDR3 amino acids: CASSQEKGVLYEQYF. The CDR3 nucleotides are TGCGCCAGCAGCCAAGAAAAGGGAGTTCTCTACGAGCAGTACTTC.

This clonotype occurred a few times. CDR3 nucleotide sequence: TGTGCCAGCGGGAAGGGGACGGCCAATCAGCCCCAGCATTTT. It yields the protein CASGKGTANQPQHF. The chain employs TRBV7-4 and TRBJ1-5, with a weak D call TRBD1 (5 bases). V gave up 8 bases and J gave up 3 bases, with 14 bases separating them. From germline, CDR1 is SGHVT and CDR2 SQSDAQ. This CDR3 has 14 amino acids.

This clonotype was observed a handful of times. J is TRBJ2-2 and V is TRBV12-3 or TRBV12-4, with 7 positions matching TRBD1. J gave up 8 bases and V 5 bases, and 11 bases lay outside the gene matches. The CDR3 has 15 residues. The CDR3 bases are TGTGCCAGCAGTGGGCAGGGGGAAGAAGGGGGGGAGCTGTTTTTT. It translates to CASSGQGEEGGELFF.

This clonotype was detected only a few times. The V and J genes are TRBV29-1 and TRBJ1-2; 7 nucleotides match TRBD1. There are 14 residues in the CDR3. CDR1 is SQVTM and CDR2 is ANQGSEA in the germline V gene. Germline trimming cut 3 bases from V and 4 bases from J; bases unmatched to any gene: 8. Here the CDR3 reads CSVDTGTASYGYTF. The CDR3 nucleotides are TGCAGCGTTGATACCGGGACAGCCTCCTATGGCTACACCTTC. Variable domain in full (rest from reference TRBV29-1 and TRBJ1-2): SAVISQKPSRDICQRGTSLTIQCQVDSQVTMMFWYRQQPGQSLTLIATANQGSEATYESGFVIDKFPISRPNLTFSTLTVSNMSPEDSSIYLCSVDTGTASYGYTFGSGTRLTVV.

The chain carries TRBV4-3 and TRBJ1-2; D is unresolved. CDR3 length equals 15 residues. Germline lookup yields CDR1 LGHNA and CDR2 YSLEER. The germline V and J ends were trimmed by 4 bases and 5 bases, with 17 bases remaining between them. CDR3 bases: TGCGCCAGCAGCCCCTCGGCAGCCTATGGGTATGGCTACACCTTC. It encodes CASSPSAAYGYGYTF.

This clonotype was seen only a few times. This chain joins TRBV7-2 and TRBJ1-5; perhaps TRBD1 as D (6 bases). The CDR3 extends over 13 amino acids. V lost 10 bases to trimming and J lost 9 bases, with 19 bases between them. Germline V lookup: CDR1 SGHTA, CDR2 FQGNSA. CDR3 sequence (DNA): TGTGCCACCACCCGGGGGGCTAGGGGGCCCCAGCATTTT. It specifies CATTRGARGPQHF.

There are a few counts of this clonotype. The chain couples TRBV19 to TRBJ1-1; D remains unclear. In germline, CDR1 is LNHDA, CDR2 SQIVND (reference sequence). This CDR3 has 16 amino acids. The V and J ends lost 1 base and 1 base respectively, with 13 bases between them. The CDR3 DNA reads TGTGCCAGTAGTATAGGCCCCGGCAGGTCGAACACTGAAGCTTTCTTT. This encodes CASSIGPGRSNTEAFF.

This clonotype was found many times. The chain uses TRBV9 and TRBJ1-4; no reliable D call. Germline V gene lookup returns CDR1 SGDLS and CDR2 YYNGEE. The V end was cut by 4 bases, the J end by 3 bases, with 7 bases between. The CDR3 loop spans 13 amino acids. This chain's CDR3 is CASSPRANEKLFF. The CDR3 nucleotides read TGTGCCAGCAGCCCCCGAGCTAATGAAAAACTGTTTTTT. The complete variable domain, with remaining parts taken from reference TRBV9 and TRBJ1-4, reads DSGVTQTPKHLITATGQRVTLRCSPRSGDLSVYWYQQSLDQGLQFLIQYYNGEERAKGNILERFSAQQFPDLHSELNLSSLELGDSALYFCASSPRANEKLFFGSGTQLSVL.

This clonotype was seen more than once but under ten times. V gene TRBV7-9 combines with J gene TRBJ2-7, with D perhaps matching TRBD2 (5 bases). This CDR3 region has 15 residues. The germline gives CDR1 SEHNR, CDR2 FQNEAQ (reference sequence). V lost 1 base, J lost 3 bases, and 13 bases lay in between. The CDR3 spells CASSLEADYGYEQYF. CDR3 DNA sequence: TGTGCCAGCAGCTTAGAGGCAGACTACGGCTACGAGCAGTACTTC.

In the case of this clonotype: The junction does not match germline at one end; this may be a read error. The chain is built from TRBV4-1 and TRBJ2-7; TRBD2 matches at 10 bases. The CDR3 has 16 residues. The germline V gene encodes CDR1 MGHRA and CDR2 YSYEKL. CDR3 residues: CASSQEGTSELYELYF. The CDR3, as DNA: TGCGCCAGCAGCCAAGAGGGGACTAGCGAACTTTACGAGCTGTACTTC.

This chain connects TRBV6-6 to TRBJ2-7; TRBD2 agrees at 10 bases. This CDR3 is 18 amino acids long. With 0 bases clipped from V and 2 bases from J, the junction kept 10 bases outside the gene matches. Per germline, CDR1 MNHNY and CDR2 SVGAGI (reference sequence). Here the CDR3 reads CASSYSNRGTSAPYEQYF. The CDR3, as DNA: TGTGCCAGCAGTTACTCCAACCGAGGGACTAGCGCACCCTACGAGCAGTACTTC.

This chain uses TRBV7-8 with TRBJ2-3; possibly TRBD2 for D (6 bases). Germline CDR1 SGHVS, CDR2 FQNEAQ. The CDR3 is 14 residues long. The ends were cut back, 4 bases at V and 4 bases at J, with 12 bases in the middle. This CDR3 reads CASSSEGRADTQYF. CDR3 sequence (DNA): TGTGCCAGCAGCTCGGAGGGGCGGGCAGATACGCAGTATTTT.

This chain joins TRBV7-8 and TRBJ1-5; TRBD1 is a possible D gene (5 bases). V dropped 6 bases and J dropped 0 bases, with 12 bases sitting between them. Germline V gives CDR1 SGHVS, CDR2 FQNEAQ. This CDR3 has 15 residues. DNA of the CDR3: TGTGCCAGCAGTCCCTTCAGGGATAGCAATCAGCCCCAGCATTTT. This codes for CASSPFRDSNQPQHF. The complete variable domain, with remaining parts taken from reference TRBV7-8 and TRBJ1-5, reads GAGVSQSPRYKVAKRGQDVALRCDPISGHVSLFWYQQALGQGPEFLTYFQNEAQLDKSGLPSDRFFAERPEGSVSTLKIQRTQQEDSAVYLCASSPFRDSNQPQHFGDGTRLSIL.

The rearrangement uses TRBV4-1 and TRBJ2-5; the D is unclear. This CDR3 is built from 13 residues. The V and J ends lost 3 bases and 4 bases respectively, with 9 bases between them. CDR1 and CDR2 from the germline V gene are MGHRA and YSYEKL. The DNA of the CDR3 is TGCGCCAGCAGCCAGCCCTTGGGAGAGACCCAGTACTTC. Translation gives CASSQPLGETQYF.

The chain links TRBV2 to TRBJ1-2; the D gene is possibly TRBD1 (5 bases). V lost 5 bases, J lost 4 bases, and 17 bases lay in between. CDR1 SNHLY and CDR2 FYNNEI come from the germline V gene. The CDR3 consists of 15 residues. CDR3 in amino acids: CASSPSGRDPYGYTF. The DNA for the CDR3 is TGTGCCAGCAGTCCCTCGGGCAGGGACCCCTATGGCTACACCTTC.

V is TRBV28 and J is TRBJ2-7; D gene unclear. Deletions cut 3 bases from V and 3 bases from J, with 6 bases between. Germline-derived CDR1 and CDR2 are MDHEN and SYDVKM. The CDR3 spans 12 residues. The DNA for the CDR3 is TGTGCCAGCAGTTTTCAAAACTACGAGCAGTACTTC. This encodes CASSFQNYEQYF.

Here the CDR3 DNA reads TGTGCCAGCAGTTTAGGGACCCAAGAGACCCAGTACTTC. Its translation: CASSLGTQETQYF. The V gene is TRBV12-3 or TRBV12-4, the J gene TRBJ2-5; D gene unclear. The CDR3 totals 13 residues. Trimming shortened V by 1 base and J by 1 base, and 4 bases separated the two germline ends.

This clonotype showed up just a few times. The chain couples TRBV9 to TRBJ1-4; tentatively, D is TRBD1 (5 bases). The CDR3 has 13 amino acids. Germline V gene lookup returns CDR1 SGDLS and CDR2 YYNGEE. Trimming cost V 0 bases and J 6 bases, with 6 bases left between them. CDR3 residues: CASSVGGDEKLFF. CDR3 nucleotides: TGTGCCAGCAGCGTAGGAGGGGATGAAAAACTGTTTTTT.

The chain employs TRBV12-3 or TRBV12-4 and TRBJ1-2; D not resolved. The ends were cut back, 1 base at V and 8 bases at J, with 11 bases in the middle. The CDR3 has 13 residues. The CDR3 here is CASSLDQPRGYTF. The CDR3 DNA is TGTGCCAGCAGTTTAGACCAGCCGCGGGGCTACACCTTC.

This clonotype was seen only a few times. V usage is TRBV11-2 and J usage is TRBJ2-1; D not resolved. This CDR3 comprises 14 residues. Trimming removed 1 base from V and 0 bases from J, with 4 bases in between. The germline CDR1 and CDR2 sequences are SGHAT and FQNNGV. The chain's CDR3 is CASSLGGSYNEQFF. The CDR3 nucleotides are TGTGCCAGCAGCTTAGGAGGCTCCTACAATGAGCAGTTCTTC.

This chain connects TRBV7-2 to TRBJ2-3; 9 nucleotides line up with TRBD2. The V gene end was trimmed by 3 bases and the J gene end by 2 bases; junction bases not matched to a gene: 6. Looked up from germline, CDR1 is SGHTA and CDR2 is FQGNSA. This CDR3 is 16 amino acids long. For the CDR3, the DNA is TGTGCCAGCAGCTTTGGTCTAGCGGGAACCACAGATACGCAGTATTTT. This codes for CASSFGLAGTTDTQYF.

The rearrangement uses TRBV7-9 and TRBJ1-2, with D perhaps TRBD1 (5 bases). The CDR3 covers 13 residues. Germline lookup yields CDR1 SEHNR and CDR2 FQNEAQ (reference sequence). Deletions cut 11 bases from V and 4 bases from J, with 17 bases between. DNA for the CDR3: TGTGCCGGCGATTTGGGGGATCGCTATGGCTACACCTTC. This gives the protein CAGDLGDRYGYTF.